This entry is about one TCR beta chain. No cognate antigen has been identified for it. No quality values exist for individual bases; no much larger clone is one base distant. CDR3 length: 15 amino acids, cysteine to phenylalanine. Only the CDR3 part of the read is kept: 45 bases, read in frame from the first base. From the germline V gene, CDR1 is WSHSY and CDR2 is SAAADI. V is shortened by 7 bases, J by 4 bases, and the region joining them spans 20 bases. TCRbeta CDR3 regions were amplified from genomic DNA by means of the immunoSEQ Assay, a bias-controlled multiplex PCR. As for the original processing: Nucleated cell counts per sample were estimated from amplification of reference gene primers within the assay. To quantify the absolute abundance of each unique TCRbeta CDR3 rearrangement, sequence reads were collapsed and filtered. For each sample, productive Simpson clonality was calculated by taking the square root of Simpson's diversity index across productive rearrangements. TCRdb stores this immuneACCESS table with in-frame sequences only. Part of the clones is absent; in the studies checked, under half of the shortfall reflects unresolved V genes, and no reason is known for the rest. The V and J calls and clone size are taken from that table; D and trimming were inferred from the DNA. The sample records more than 20,000 clones, about 84% of which are singletons. Together, the top ten hold under 60% of the sample.

The data are from a study of blood T cell repertoires in COVID-19 (dated by TCRdb to the early 2020s). Regarding the complete study: Collaborator samples came from the United States, Italy and Spain and covered acute and convalescent phases of COVID-19. The prospective study material was composed of cDNA or gDNA derived from T cells, B-cell-depleted T cells, or PBMCs. Subjects who had been exposed to COVID-19, were actively infected with it, or had recovered from it provided the deeply sampled blood TCRbeta repertoires that made up the dataset. A freely available public database, intended as a resource for researchers studying the immune response to SARS-CoV-2, is where the repertoires were released. The samples were drawn from the first 160 participants of the ongoing ImmuneRACE study and from 1,254 subjects provided by 6 global collaborators. A de-identified subject ID, COVID-19 status, age in years and sex were almost always included in the sample metadata. Where HLA class I and class II types were available, the types were taken from metadata supplied by the sample provider, not from assay-based typing. The paper's findings and limits, for the study overall: Clinical and demographic metadata were provided uncurated, with the amount varying by source and participant.

Each collaborating institution followed its own protocols to collect whole blood in K2EDTA tubes. For TCRbeta analysis, collaborators shipped samples as frozen whole blood, isolated PBMCs, or DNA extracted from either of those sample types. This sequence was found in a man in his fifties with active or convalescent COVID-19. Sequencing input: peripheral blood. Recombination joined TRBV10-2 with TRBJ2-7; D gene: possibly TRBD1, on 5 matching bases. The CDR3 protein is CASTPGLDGSYEQYF. The sequenced DNA is TGCGCCAGCACTCCAGGGCTGGATGGGTCTTACGAGCAGTACTTC.